This record concerns one TCR beta chain sequence. This sample is drawn from a study of T cell responses to AZD1222 COVID-19 vaccine. V was clipped by 2 bases and J by 9 bases, with 13 bases between them. Germline CDR1 reads SGHVS; CDR2 reads FQNEAQ. The CDR3 is 13 amino acids. This table comes from immunoSEQ multiplex PCR, and its TCRdb copy is limited to in-frame clones, with some not included. The sample has about 140,000 clones, approximately 90% seen once. V gene TRBV7-8 combines with J gene TRBJ1-2, with D hard to call. The sequenced sample was peripheral blood, obtained on day 0 of AZD1222 vaccination. The origin of this receptor is an adult in good health. CDR3 sequence (DNA): TGTGCCAGCAGCTTAAGGTCCTCCCAAAGCTACACCTTC. Translation: CASSLRSSQSYTF.